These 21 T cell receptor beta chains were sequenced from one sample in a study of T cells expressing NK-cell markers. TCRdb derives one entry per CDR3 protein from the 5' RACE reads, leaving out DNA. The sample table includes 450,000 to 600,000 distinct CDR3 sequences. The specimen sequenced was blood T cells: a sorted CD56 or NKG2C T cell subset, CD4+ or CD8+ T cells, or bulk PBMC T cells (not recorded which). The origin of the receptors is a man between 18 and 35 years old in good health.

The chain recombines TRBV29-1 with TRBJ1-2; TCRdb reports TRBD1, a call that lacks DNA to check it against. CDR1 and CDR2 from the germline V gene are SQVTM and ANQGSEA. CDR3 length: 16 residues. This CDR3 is CSVEGDRGRANYGYTF.

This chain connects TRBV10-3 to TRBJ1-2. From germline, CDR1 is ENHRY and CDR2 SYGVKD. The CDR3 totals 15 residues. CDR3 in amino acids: CAISPQLTDAYGYTF.

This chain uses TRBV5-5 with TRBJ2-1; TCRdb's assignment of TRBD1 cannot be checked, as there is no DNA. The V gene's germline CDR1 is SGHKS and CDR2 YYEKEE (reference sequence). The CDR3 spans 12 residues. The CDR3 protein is CASRSDRGKKFF. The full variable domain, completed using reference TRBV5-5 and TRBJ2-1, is DAGVTQSPTHLIKTRGQQVTLRCSPISGHKSVSWYQQVLGQGPQFIFQYYEKEERGRGNFPDRFSARQFPNYSSELNVNALLLGDSALYLCASRSDRGKKFFGPGTRLTVL.

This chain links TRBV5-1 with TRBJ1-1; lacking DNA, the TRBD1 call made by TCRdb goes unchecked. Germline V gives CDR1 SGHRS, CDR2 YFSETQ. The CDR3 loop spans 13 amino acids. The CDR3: CASRGQGGTEAFF. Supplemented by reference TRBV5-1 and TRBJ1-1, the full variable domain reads KAGVTQTPRYLIKTRGQQVTLSCSPISGHRSVSWYQQTPGQGLQFLFEYFSETQRNKGNFPGRFSGRQFSNSRSEMNVSTLELGDSALYLCASRGQGGTEAFFGQGTRLTVV.

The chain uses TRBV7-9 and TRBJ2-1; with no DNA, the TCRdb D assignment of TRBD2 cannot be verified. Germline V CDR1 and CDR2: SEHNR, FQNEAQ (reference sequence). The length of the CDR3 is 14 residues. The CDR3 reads CASSLATSGRGQFF.

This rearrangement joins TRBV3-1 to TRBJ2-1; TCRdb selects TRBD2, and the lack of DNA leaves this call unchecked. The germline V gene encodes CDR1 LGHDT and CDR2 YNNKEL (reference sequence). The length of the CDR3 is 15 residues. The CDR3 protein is CASSQALAGGIEQFF.

CDR3 amino acids: CASSQGAGGWNEQFF. The chain combines TRBV4-3 with TRBJ2-1; TCRdb's D call, TRBD2, is unchecked because there is no DNA. This CDR3 region has 15 residues. CDR1 is LGHNA, CDR2 YSLEER, per germline.

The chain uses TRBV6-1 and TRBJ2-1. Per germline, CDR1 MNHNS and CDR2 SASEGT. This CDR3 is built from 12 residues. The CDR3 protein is CASSDINNEQFF.

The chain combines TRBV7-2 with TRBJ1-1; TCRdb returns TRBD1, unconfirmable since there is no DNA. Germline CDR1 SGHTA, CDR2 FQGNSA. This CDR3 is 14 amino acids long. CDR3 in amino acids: CASRMGDIGTEAFF.

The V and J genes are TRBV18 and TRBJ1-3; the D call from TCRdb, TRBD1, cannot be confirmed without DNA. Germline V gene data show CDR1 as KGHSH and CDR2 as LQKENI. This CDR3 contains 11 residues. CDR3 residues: CASRDSETIYF. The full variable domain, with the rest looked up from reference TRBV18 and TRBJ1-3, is NAGVMQNPRHLVRRRGQEARLRCSPMKGHSHVYWYRQLPEEGLKFMVYLQKENIIDESGMPKERFSAEFPKEGPSILRIQQVVRGDSAAYFCASRDSETIYFGEGSWLTVV.

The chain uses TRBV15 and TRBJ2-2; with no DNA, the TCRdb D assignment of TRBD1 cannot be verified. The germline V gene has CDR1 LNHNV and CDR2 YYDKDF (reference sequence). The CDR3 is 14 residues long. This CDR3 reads CATSRGGATGELFF.

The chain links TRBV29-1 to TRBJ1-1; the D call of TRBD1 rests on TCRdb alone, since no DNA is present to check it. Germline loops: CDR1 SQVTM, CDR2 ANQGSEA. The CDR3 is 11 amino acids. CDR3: CSVDFREEAFF.

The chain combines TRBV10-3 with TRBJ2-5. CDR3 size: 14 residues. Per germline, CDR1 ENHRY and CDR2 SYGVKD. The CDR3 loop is CAISESVGSGTQYF.

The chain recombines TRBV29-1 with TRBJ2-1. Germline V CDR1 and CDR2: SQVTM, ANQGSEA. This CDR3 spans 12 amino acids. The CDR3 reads CSSSGSNNEQFF.

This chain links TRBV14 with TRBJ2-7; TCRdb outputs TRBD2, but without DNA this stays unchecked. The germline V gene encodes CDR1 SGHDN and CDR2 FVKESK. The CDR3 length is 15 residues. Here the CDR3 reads CASSQTSGRFSEQYF.

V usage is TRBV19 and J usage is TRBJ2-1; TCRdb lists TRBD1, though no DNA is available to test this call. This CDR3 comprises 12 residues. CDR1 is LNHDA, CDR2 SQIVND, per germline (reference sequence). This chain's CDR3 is CASRTGPGEQFF.

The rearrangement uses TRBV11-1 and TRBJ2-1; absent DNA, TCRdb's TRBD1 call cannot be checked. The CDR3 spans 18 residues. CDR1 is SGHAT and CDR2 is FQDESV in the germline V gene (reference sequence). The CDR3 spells CASSLAFAGTGIDNEQFF.

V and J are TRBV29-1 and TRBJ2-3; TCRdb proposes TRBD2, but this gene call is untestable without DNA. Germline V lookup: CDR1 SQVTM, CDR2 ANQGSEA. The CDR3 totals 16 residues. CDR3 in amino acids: CSGRDFRAGGVDTQYF.

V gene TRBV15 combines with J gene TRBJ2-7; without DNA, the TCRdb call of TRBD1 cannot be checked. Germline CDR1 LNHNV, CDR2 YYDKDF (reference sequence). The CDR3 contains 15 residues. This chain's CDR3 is CATSRDGRGISEQYF.

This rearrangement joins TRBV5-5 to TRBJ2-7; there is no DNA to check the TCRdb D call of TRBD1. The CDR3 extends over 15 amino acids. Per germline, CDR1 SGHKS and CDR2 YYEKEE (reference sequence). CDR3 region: CASSSPGQGMYEQYF. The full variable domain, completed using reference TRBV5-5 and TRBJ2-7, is DAGVTQSPTHLIKTRGQQVTLRCSPISGHKSVSWYQQVLGQGPQFIFQYYEKEERGRGNFPDRFSARQFPNYSSELNVNALLLGDSALYLCASSSPGQGMYEQYFGPGTRLTVT.

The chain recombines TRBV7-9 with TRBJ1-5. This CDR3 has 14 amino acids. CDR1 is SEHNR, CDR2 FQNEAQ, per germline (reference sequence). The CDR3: CASSLGQSNQPQHF.